This T cell receptor beta chain was found in a study of CD4 T cells in relation to SARS-CoV-2 and coronaviruses. On the study more broadly: ViraFEST: approximately eleven-day antigen culture of PBMCs, then TCR beta CDR3 sequencing. Negative control cultures got HIV-1 Nef peptides or no peptide.

The CDR3 has 19 residues. V was cut by 4 bases and J by 4 bases, with 24 bases left in between. Germline loops: CDR1 SGDLS, CDR2 YYNGEE. Worth noting for this clone: The antigen is not known.

Libraries were prepared by immunoSEQ multiplex PCR; TCRdb keeps only in-frame clonotypes and omits some of them. Here the sample spans about 20,000 clones, around 78% being singletons. Unexposed donor CD4+ T cells date from 2011-2018, before the COVID-19 pandemic. Isolation of CD4+ T cells took place after approximately eleven days in culture. Testing used SARS-CoV-2 S/N and four cold-coronavirus spikes on unexposed-donor CD4+ T cells, cells permitting. Study-wide results and limits: This crossreactivity analysis covered spike protein alone, no other viral proteins.

This receptor was identified in a human donor in good health. The sequencing sample was made of CD4+ T cells from PBMCs, cultured in vitro. The rearrangement links TRBV9 to TRBJ2-6, with unresolved D. The CDR3 DNA reads TGTGCCAGCAGCCCGACCCCCTCACGAGCTCCCCCGGGGGCCAACGTCCTGACTTTC. Translated, it gives CASSPTPSRAPPGANVLTF.